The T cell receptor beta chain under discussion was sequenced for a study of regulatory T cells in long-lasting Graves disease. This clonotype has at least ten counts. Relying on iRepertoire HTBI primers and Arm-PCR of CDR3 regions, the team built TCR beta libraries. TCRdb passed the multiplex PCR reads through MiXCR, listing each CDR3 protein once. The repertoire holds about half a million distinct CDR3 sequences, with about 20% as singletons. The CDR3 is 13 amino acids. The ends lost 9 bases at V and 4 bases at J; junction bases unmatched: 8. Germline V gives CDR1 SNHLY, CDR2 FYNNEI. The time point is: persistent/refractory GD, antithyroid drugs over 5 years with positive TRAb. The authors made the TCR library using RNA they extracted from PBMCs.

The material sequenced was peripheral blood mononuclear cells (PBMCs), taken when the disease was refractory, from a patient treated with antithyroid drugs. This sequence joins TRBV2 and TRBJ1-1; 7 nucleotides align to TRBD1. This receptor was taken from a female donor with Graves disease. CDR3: CARMGQLSTEAFF. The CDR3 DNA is TGTGCCAGAATGGGACAGCTGAGCACTGAAGCTTTCTTT.